These T cell receptor beta chains were read from a single sample in a study of T cell clonotyping in hematopoietic cell transplantation. The data were produced by immunoSEQ multiplex PCR, yet TCRdb's version contains in-frame clones alone and is incomplete. The sample shows some 11,000 clones, under 50% of them seen only once. Sequencing used peripheral blood mononuclear cells. The origin of the receptors is a middle-aged man in good health. Some clones in this sample may be carry-over from other donors' samples. The CDR3 runs from the conserved cysteine through the conserved F or W. The order of the fields is J gene, clone size, D gene, V gene, CDR3 protein, CDR3 DNA. The D gene is left open where the match is weak. The size entry is marked missing in some rows and otherwise reads once, few, many or a size class.

J: TRBJ2-7; size: -; D: -; V: TRBV11-3; CDR3: CASSLEGPSYEQYF; DNA: TGTGCCAGCAGCTTAGAGGGGCCCTCCTACGAGCAGTACTTC
J: TRBJ1-2; size: -; D: TRBD1; V: TRBV5-1; CDR3: CASSPRQGTGGYTF; DNA: TGCGCCAGCAGCCCGAGACAGGGCACTGGGGGCTACACCTTC
J: TRBJ2-1; size: -; D: -; V: TRBV19; CDR3: CASSILGGDEQFF; DNA: TGTGCCAGTAGTATCTTGGGAGGCGATGAGCAGTTCTTC
J: TRBJ1-5; size: -; D: -; V: TRBV5-1; CDR3: CASSLGLPSSNQPQHF; DNA: TGCGCCAGCAGCTTGGGGTTACCGTCTAGCAATCAGCCCCAGCATTTT
J: TRBJ2-1; size: -; D: -; V: TRBV11-3; CDR3: CASSLVDLLEAEQFF; DNA: TGTGCCAGCAGCTTAGTGGACCTCCTAGAGGCTGAGCAGTTCTTC
J: TRBJ1-2; size: -; D: -; V: TRBV5-6; CDR3: CASTEYIREKGYTF; DNA: TGTGCCAGCACCGAATACATCCGAGAAAAAGGCTACACCTTC
J: TRBJ2-7; size: -; D: -; V: TRBV20-1; CDR3: CSAGAPYEQYF; DNA: TGCAGTGCCGGGGCTCCCTACGAGCAGTACTTC
J: TRBJ2-2; size: few; D: -; V: TRBV7-7; CDR3: CASSLEGGGTGELFF; DNA: TGTGCTAGCAGCTTGGAAGGGGGAGGCACCGGGGAGCTGTTTTTT
J: TRBJ2-2; size: -; D: TRBD2; V: TRBV4-2; CDR3: CASSQTTSGRTGELFF; DNA: TGTGCCAGCAGCCAAACGACTAGCGGGAGAACCGGGGAGCTGTTTTTT
J: TRBJ1-1; size: -; D: -; V: TRBV20-1; CDR3: CSAGGAFF; DNA: TGCAGTGCCGGAGGAGCTTTCTTT